What follows are 15 T cell receptor beta chains derived from one specimen sequenced in a study of blood T cell repertoires in COVID-19. Measured with immunoSEQ multiplex PCR; TCRdb has only the in-frame clones, and not every one. The table records 69,000 or so clones, approximately 80% of them present only once. Sequencing was performed on peripheral blood. Every receptor here comes from a woman older than 75 with active or convalescent COVID-19.

V is TRBV4-3 and J is TRBJ2-7; a possible D gene is TRBD2 (6 bases). The germline gives CDR1 LGHNA, CDR2 YSLEER. V was trimmed by 3 bases and J by 2 bases, leaving 17 bases between them. This CDR3 contains 16 residues. CDR3: CASSQLVDGSTYEQYF. The CDR3, as DNA: TGCGCCAGCAGCCAGCTAGTGGACGGGAGTACCTACGAGCAGTACTTC.

This clone appeared once. The V call is TRBV27, the J call TRBJ2-3; TRBD1 is a possible D gene (5 bases). Germline loops: CDR1 MNHEY, CDR2 SMNVEV (reference sequence). The length of the CDR3 is 14 residues. V was shortened by 3 bases and J by 0 bases, with 7 bases between the two germline ends. The CDR3 loop is CASSLTVSTDTQYF. In DNA, the CDR3 is TGTGCCAGCAGTTTGACAGTTAGCACAGATACGCAGTATTTT.

This clone was found a few times. The chain is built from TRBV24-1 and TRBJ1-5; a weak D match, TRBD1 (6 bases). V dropped 5 bases and J dropped 1 base, with 11 bases sitting between them. The CDR3 spans 15 residues. Germline loops: CDR1 KGHDR, CDR2 SFDVKD. This CDR3 is CATSATGSSNQPQHF. The CDR3 DNA reads TGTGCCACCAGTGCCACAGGGTCAAGCAATCAGCCCCAGCATTTT.

This rearrangement joins TRBV7-8 to TRBJ2-3; D may be TRBD2 (5 bases). Germline CDR1 reads SGHVS; CDR2 reads FQNEAQ. V lost 6 bases and J 0 bases, leaving 22 bases between the germline ends. This CDR3 has 18 residues. The CDR3 here is CASRNPGLGGMSTDTQYF. The CDR3 coding sequence is TGTGCCAGCAGAAACCCAGGACTCGGCGGCATGAGCACAGATACGCAGTATTTT.

The rearrangement links TRBV6-2 or TRBV6-3 to TRBJ2-1; 10 bases are shared with TRBD2. The germline gives CDR1 MNHEY, CDR2 SVGEGT. V trimming: 0 bases; J trimming: 10 bases; junction bases outside the gene matches: 9. This CDR3 is built from 16 residues. This CDR3 reads CASSYSRSGRAGEQFF. CDR3 in DNA: TGTGCCAGCAGTTACTCGAGAAGCGGGAGGGCCGGGGAGCAGTTCTTC.

The rearrangement links TRBV30 to TRBJ2-7; perhaps TRBD2 as D (6 bases). Trimming removed 5 bases at V and 2 bases at J, with 13 bases between. The CDR3 spans 13 residues. Looked up from germline, CDR1 is GTSNPN and CDR2 is SVGIG (reference sequence). The CDR3 bases are TGTGCCTGGGGGGGGAACACAGCCTACGAGCAGTACTTC. Protein: CAWGGNTAYEQYF.

This chain connects TRBV15 to TRBJ1-5; 11 nucleotides match TRBD1. The CDR3 loop spans 14 amino acids. The V gene's germline CDR1 is LNHNV and CDR2 YYDKDF (reference sequence). V shed 5 bases and J 6 bases; nucleotides not matched to a gene: 3. The CDR3 DNA reads as TGTGCCACCAGCGGACAGGGGGCGGGTCAGCCCCAGCATTTT. The encoded protein is CATSGQGAGQPQHF.

The genes are TRBV11-3 and TRBJ1-1, with D unresolved. This CDR3 spans 13 amino acids. Trimming took off 1 base at V and 1 base at J, with 4 bases between the two ends. In germline, CDR1 is SGHNT, CDR2 YENEEA. CDR3 amino acids: CASSLGENTEAFF. DNA of the CDR3: TGTGCCAGCAGCTTAGGAGAGAACACTGAAGCTTTCTTT.

The V and J genes are TRBV6-5 and TRBJ1-2; D is ambiguous. This CDR3 comprises 14 residues. The V end was cut by 0 bases, the J end by 7 bases, with 12 bases between. Germline lookup yields CDR1 MNHEY and CDR2 SVGAGI. The CDR3 is CASSYSISFGGYTF. For the CDR3, the DNA is TGTGCCAGCAGTTACTCGATTAGTTTCGGTGGCTACACCTTC.

The table lists this clone with a count of one. This chain uses TRBV7-2 with TRBJ1-5; TRBD1 aligns across 7 bases. Germline CDR1 is SGHTA and CDR2 is FQGNSA. CDR3 length: 15 amino acids. After removal of 1 base from V and 6 bases from J, the junction contained 6 bases not matched to a gene. This chain's CDR3 is CASSLEGAGGQPQHF. The CDR3 coding sequence is TGTGCCAGCAGCTTAGAGGGGGCCGGCGGTCAGCCCCAGCATTTT.

The genes are TRBV19 and TRBJ1-2, with D tentatively TRBD1 (5 bases). Looked up from germline, CDR1 is LNHDA and CDR2 is SQIVND (reference sequence). The CDR3 extends over 15 amino acids. The germline V and J ends were trimmed by 4 bases and 4 bases, with 16 bases remaining between them. The CDR3 coding sequence is TGTGCCAGTAGTACCAACAGGATAGCCGGCTATGGCTACACCTTC. Amino acid sequence: CASSTNRIAGYGYTF.

This chain links TRBV9 with TRBJ2-1, with 10 bases lining up with TRBD2. V dropped 0 bases and J dropped 9; count of bases not matched to a gene: 3. In germline, CDR1 is SGDLS, CDR2 YYNGEE. The CDR3 is made up of 14 amino acids. Here the CDR3 reads CASSVAVAGGEQFF. CDR3 sequence (DNA): TGTGCCAGCAGCGTAGCTGTAGCGGGAGGTGAGCAGTTCTTC.

This rearrangement joins TRBV28 to TRBJ1-3; a weak D match, TRBD1 (6 bases). This CDR3 is 15 amino acids long. With 6 bases removed from V and 0 bases from J, the gap between germline ends came to 12 bases. Germline V gene sequence: CDR1 MDHEN, CDR2 SYDVKM. CDR3: CASRVQGRSGNTIYF. CDR3 nucleotide sequence: TGTGCCAGCAGAGTACAGGGCCGCTCTGGAAACACCATATATTTT.

This sequence joins TRBV18 and TRBJ1-5, with TRBD1 identical over 11 bases. The V and J ends lost 5 bases and 6 bases, in that order; junction bases with no gene match: 6. The CDR3 runs to 15 residues. Looked up from germline, CDR1 is KGHSH and CDR2 is LQKENI. CDR3 in amino acids: CASSELGQGAQPQHF. CDR3 in DNA: TGTGCCAGCTCAGAGTTAGGACAGGGGGCTCAGCCCCAGCATTTT.

The V call is TRBV6-2 or TRBV6-3, the J call TRBJ1-4; D is unresolved. Germline CDR1 MNHEY, CDR2 SVGEGT. Trimming left V 6 bases short and J 7 bases short, with 15 bases between. The CDR3 spans 14 residues. The CDR3: CASSISGLTEKLFF. The CDR3 bases are TGTGCCAGCAGCATATCCGGACTGACTGAAAAACTGTTTTTT.